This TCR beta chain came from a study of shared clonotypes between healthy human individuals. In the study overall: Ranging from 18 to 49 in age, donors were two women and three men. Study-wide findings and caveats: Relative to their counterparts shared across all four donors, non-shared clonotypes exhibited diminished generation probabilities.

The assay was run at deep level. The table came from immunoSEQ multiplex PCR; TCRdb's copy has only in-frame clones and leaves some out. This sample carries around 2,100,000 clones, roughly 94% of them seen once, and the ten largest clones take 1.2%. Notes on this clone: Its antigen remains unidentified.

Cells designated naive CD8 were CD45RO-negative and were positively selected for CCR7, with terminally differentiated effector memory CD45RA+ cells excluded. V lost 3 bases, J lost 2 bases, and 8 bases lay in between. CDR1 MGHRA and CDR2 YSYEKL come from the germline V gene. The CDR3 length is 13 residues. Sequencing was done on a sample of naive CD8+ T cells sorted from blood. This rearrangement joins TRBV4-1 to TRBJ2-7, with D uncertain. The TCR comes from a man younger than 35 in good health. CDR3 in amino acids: CASSHGVAYEQYF. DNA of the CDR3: TGCGCCAGCAGCCATGGGGTGGCCTACGAGCAGTACTTC.